This entry features one T cell receptor (beta chain) sequence. There are a few counts of this clone. Its cognate antigen has yet to be identified. Base qualities are not recorded, but no much larger clone differs from it by a single base. Each donor gave one peripheral blood draw, about 110 mL on average, collected into heparinised tubes. A BD FACSAria II was used to sort naive, central memory, regulatory and stem cell-like memory CD4+ T cells with a panel that included CD45RO, CCR7, CD25, CD127, CD95 and CD27. Purity was above 95% for every sorted population. PBMCs were isolated right away by Lymphoprep density gradient centrifugation and were stained directly, without culture. So that batch effects would be minimized, each experiment stained and sorted samples in pairs, pairing one healthy donor with one patient. Looking up the germline V gene yields CDR1 KGHSH and CDR2 LQKENI. V lost 6 bases and J lost 10 bases; the stretch between them is 13 bases long. The CDR3 measures 13 amino acids from cysteine to phenylalanine. Only CDR3 DNA remains: 39 bases, in frame from the first base.

These data originate in a study of beta chain features in type 1 diabetes (dated by TCRdb to the late 2010s). Context from the whole study: No differences in mean age, gender distribution, total cell number or subset yield were found between patients and healthy donors. Regulatory and stem cell-like memory subsets were isolated from only 8 patients and roughly eight healthy donors, whereas naive and central memory subsets came from all 28 donors. Across all samples, 107,917,701 sorted cells were examined, and cell number per subset correlated strongly with RNA yield. The study compared the TCRB repertoires of sorted circulating CD4+ T cell subsets in recently diagnosed type 1 diabetes patients with those in matched healthy donors. Paper-wide results and their limitations: Shorter templates might have been favored by PCR, but patient and control samples were amplified and corrected together, so both groups would have been affected equally by any skew. Type 1 diabetes patients showed a moderate but significant shortening of TCRB CDR3 length in all four CD4+ subsets. Patients with type 1 diabetes made fewer insertions and deleted more nucleotides at VDJ recombination sites, implying thymic rearrangement abnormalities. Naive, central memory and regulatory TCRB repertoires appeared more similar among patients than among healthy donors. Because cDNA rather than genomic DNA was sequenced, highly expressing activated cells could have been over-represented, although no difference in activation and CD3 levels was found between groups. Only small numbers of individuals were included in the HLA sub-analyses, which left unresolved whether HLA type had any influence on TCRB rearrangement.

All of the isolated RNA was reverse transcribed with the High Capacity cDNA Reverse Transcription Kit, so expressed TCRB transcripts were sequenced. Deep immunoSEQ sequencing was performed on naive, central memory and regulatory T cell samples, with an average of around 3.4 million total reads per sample. After sorted cells were lysed in RLT buffer, RNA was extracted with DNase-treated RNeasy Micro or Mini kits, with the choice depending on cell number. To prevent cross-contamination, every cell subset was processed on its own, while patient and healthy donor samples were processed together. Using the immunoSEQ multiplex PCR, TCRB sequences were amplified from cDNA into 87-bp fragments spanning the CDR3 region. Sequencing of the amplicons was done on the Illumina HiSeq platform. The study's processing was this. PCR bias was computationally corrected using synthetic template baselines, reads within Hamming distance 2 were collapsed, and singletons that could not be merged were discarded. Reads were aligned against IMGT to assign V, D and J genes, CDR3 length and insertions or deletions at six rearrangement sites. Within each subset, clonotype counts were normalized to sorted cell number, after which true diversity and Gini coefficients were computed with the tcR R package. The overlap coefficient, calculated on TCRB nucleotide sequences, was used to measure repertoire sharing. As a proxy for the pre-selection repertoire, out-of-frame TCRB sequences from naive cells were analyzed. As stored in TCRdb, this immuneACCESS dataset retains in-frame rearrangements with V and J assigned. A fraction of the clones does not appear; measured against another copy, unresolved V genes explain less than half of the discrepancy, and the remainder lacks a known reason. The V and J calls and clone size come from that table; D and trimming were worked out from the DNA. The sample has roughly 700,000 clones on record, 10% to 15% of them singletons. The top ten hold around 0.022% of the sample.

The chain is encoded by TRBV18 joined to TRBJ1-6; the D gene is not confidently resolved. This receptor was identified in a man aged 18 to 29 with type 1 diabetes. The sample taken for sequencing was naive CD4+ T cells from blood. In light of the paper, this sample's cell subset or site label describes: true naive CD4+ T cells. The DNA sequence reads TGTGCCAGCTCCCGGGAAATGCCCTCACCCCTCCACTTT. It codes for CASSREMPSPLHF.